There are many counts of the clone carrying this T cell receptor (beta chain). This specimen belongs to a study of molecular identifiers for immune sequencing clone quantification. Study details: Four portions were sequenced after RNA from roughly 18,000 or 92,000 naive CD8 cells was split five ways in replicates.

Each CDR3 protein is one row after TCRdb ran MiXCR on the PCR reads. Of hundreds of thousands of distinct CDR3 sequences in the sample, about 20% were seen once. The CDR3 runs to 14 residues. With V trimmed by 5 bases and J by 5 bases, 6 bases remained unmatched. The germline V gene encodes CDR1 MDHEN and CDR2 SYDVKM. This TCR derives from a human donor in good health. Some libraries in this study had Jurkat cell RNA spiked in. Sequenced sample: naive CD8+ T cells from blood, with Jurkat cell RNA spiked in. Regarding subset: FACS-sorted CD8+CD4-CCR7+CD45RA+ naive T cells. The V call is TRBV28, the J call TRBJ2-3, with 8 bases identical to TRBD2. The CDR3 nucleotides are TGTGCCAGCAGTATGTCTAGCGGGTTAGATACGCAGTATTTT. Protein sequence: CASSMSSGLDTQYF.